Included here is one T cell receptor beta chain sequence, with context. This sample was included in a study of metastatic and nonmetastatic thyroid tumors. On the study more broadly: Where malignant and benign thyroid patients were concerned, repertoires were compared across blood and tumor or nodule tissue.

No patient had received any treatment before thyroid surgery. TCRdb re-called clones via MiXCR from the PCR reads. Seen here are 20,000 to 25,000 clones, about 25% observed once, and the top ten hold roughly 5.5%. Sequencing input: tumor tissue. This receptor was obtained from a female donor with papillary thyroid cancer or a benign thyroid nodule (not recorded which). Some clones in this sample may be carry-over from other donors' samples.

This CDR3 reads CASSEGLGTPDNEQFF. As DNA, the CDR3 is TGTGCCAGCAGTGAAGGCTTGGGGACCCCGGACAATGAGCAGTTCTTC. The V call is TRBV2, the J call TRBJ2-1; D may match TRBD1 or TRBD2 (5 bases each). Germline V lookup: CDR1 SNHLY, CDR2 FYNNEI. This CDR3 has 16 residues. Trimming pared 1 base from V and 5 bases from J, leaving 15 bases between.